These 3 T cell receptor beta chains originate from one sample sequenced in a study of T-cell memory formation after mild COVID-19. TCRdb used MiXCR to reprocess the 5' RACE reads, holding one entry per CDR3 protein. The sample lists about 210,000 distinct CDR3 sequences, 27% occurring once. Material for sequencing was PBMCs or a T cell subset sorted from them (not recorded which). Receptor source: an adult woman who had mild COVID-19 (a few samples of this study predate the infection). Cell type and time point are not known.

In its sample, this clonotype was seen a few times. The J gene is TRBJ2-3, the V gene TRBV7-2; D unresolved. Germline V lookup: CDR1 SGHTA, CDR2 FQGNSA. Trimming took 5 bases from V and 2 from J, leaving 14 bases between them. The CDR3 spans 15 residues. The CDR3 spells CASSPGGVYTDTQYF. DNA of the CDR3: TGTGCCAGCAGCCCAGGTGGGGTTTACACAGATACGCAGTATTTT. Based on the CDR3 plus reference TRBV7-2 and TRBJ2-3, the full variable domain is GAGVSQSPSNKVTEKGKDVELRCDPISGHTALYWYRQSLGQGLEFLIYFQGNSAPDKSGLPSDRFSAERTGGSVSTLTIQRTQQEDSAVYLCASSPGGVYTDTQYFGPGTRLTVL.

The chain employs TRBV7-9 and TRBJ1-5, with 7 bases aligning to TRBD1. The CDR3 runs to 13 residues. The junction had 0 bases not matched to a gene; V was cut back by 2 bases and J by 5 bases. Per germline, CDR1 SEHNR and CDR2 FQNEAQ (reference sequence). This chain's CDR3 is CASSLTGDQPQHF. The CDR3 DNA follows: TGTGCCAGCAGCTTAACAGGGGATCAGCCCCAGCATTTT.

The chain links TRBV19 to TRBJ2-7; D uncertain. This CDR3 region has 13 residues. In germline, CDR1 is LNHDA, CDR2 SQIVND (reference sequence). The ends were cut back, 5 bases at V and 6 bases at J, with 14 bases in the middle. The CDR3 is CASSRYTKSEQYF. The CDR3 region has the DNA TGTGCCAGTAGTCGATATACCAAGAGCGAGCAGTACTTC.